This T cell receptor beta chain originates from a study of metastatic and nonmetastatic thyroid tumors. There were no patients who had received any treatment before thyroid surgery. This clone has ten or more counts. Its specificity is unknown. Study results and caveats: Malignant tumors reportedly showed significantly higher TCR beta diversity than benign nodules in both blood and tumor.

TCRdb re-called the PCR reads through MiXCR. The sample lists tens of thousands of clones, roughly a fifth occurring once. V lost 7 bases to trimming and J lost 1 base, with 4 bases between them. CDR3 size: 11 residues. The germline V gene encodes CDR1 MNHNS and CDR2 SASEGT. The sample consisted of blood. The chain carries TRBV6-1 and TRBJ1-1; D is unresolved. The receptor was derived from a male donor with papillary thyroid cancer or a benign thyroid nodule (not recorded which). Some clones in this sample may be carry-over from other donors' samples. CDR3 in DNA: TGTGCCAGCACACAGAACACTGAAGCTTTCTTT. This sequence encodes CASTQNTEAFF.